The rows below give T cell receptor beta chains drawn from one sample of a study of T cells after yellow fever vaccination. TCRdb used MiXCR to reprocess the 5' RACE reads, holding one entry per CDR3 protein. The repertoire consists of about 500,000 distinct CDR3 sequences, with less than 20% occurring once and the leading ten covering 15% to 20%. Here the sequenced sample was PBMCs, taken about 5 days after the first yellow fever vaccination. These receptors all stem from a man aged 18 to 30 who received the YFV17D yellow fever vaccine. CDR3s include the opening cysteine and the closing phenylalanine or tryptophan. Each record gives: D gene, J gene, clone size, CDR3 length, V gene, CDR3 protein, CDR3 DNA. The D gene is left open where the match is weak. Size tells how often a clone was seen (once, few, many) or the class of an expanded clone, and some rows leave it out.

- TRBJ1-2 - 15 TRBV25-1 CASSGGRANNYGYTF TGTGCCAGCAGTGGAGGCAGGGCTAACAACTATGGCTACACCTTC
- TRBJ1-5 few 14 TRBV7-9 CASSRGGMLQPQHF TGTGCCAGCAGCCGAGGGGGGATGTTGCAGCCCCAGCATTTT
- TRBJ1-4 - 14 TRBV19 CATRHGGGNEKLFF TGTGCCACCCGCCACGGAGGGGGGAATGAAAAACTGTTTTTT
TRBD1 TRBJ2-7 - 14 TRBV5-1 CASTAGQGAYEQYF TGCGCCAGCACGGCGGGACAGGGGGCTTACGAGCAGTACTTC
- TRBJ2-7 - 13 TRBV5-1 CASSLAGLYEQYF TGCGCCAGCAGCTTGGCCGGGCTTTACGAGCAGTACTTC
- TRBJ1-2 - 14 TRBV5-1 CASSLRGHVYGYTF TGCGCCAGCAGCTTGCGGGGACACGTCTATGGCTACACCTTC
TRBD1 TRBJ1-1 - 14 TRBV18 CASAIQGVATEAFF TGTGCCAGCGCAATACAGGGGGTGGCCACTGAAGCTTTCTTT
- TRBJ1-1 few 14 TRBV20-1 CSAEKGLPNTEAFF TGCAGTGCAGAAAAGGGACTGCCGAACACTGAAGCTTTCTTT
- TRBJ2-2 few 15 TRBV5-1 CASSLDGSSAGELFF TGCGCCAGCAGCTTGGATGGGTCGAGTGCTGGGGAGCTGTTTTTT
- TRBJ2-6 - 14 TRBV5-1 CASSSRAGANVLTF TGCGCCAGCAGCTCTAGAGCTGGGGCCAACGTCCTGACTTTC
- TRBJ2-3 few 14 TRBV6-4 CATRTSASTDTQYF TGTGCCACGCGGACATCGGCTAGCACAGATACGCAGTATTTT
- TRBJ2-2 few 14 TRBV27 CASSFEGWAGELFF TGTGCCAGCAGTTTCGAGGGCTGGGCCGGGGAGCTGTTTTTT
TRBD1 TRBJ2-1 - 16 TRBV27 CAGSFIGGAGYNEQFF TGTGCCGGCAGTTTTATAGGGGGCGCGGGTTACAATGAGCAGTTCTTC
TRBD1 TRBJ2-5 few 14 TRBV15 CATSRTTGAETQYF TGTGCCACCAGCAGAACGACAGGGGCCGAGACCCAGTACTTC
- TRBJ1-4 - 15 TRBV4-3 CASSQEVTVPNKLFF TGCGCCAGCAGCCAAGAGGTAACAGTCCCAAACAAACTGTTTTTT
- TRBJ1-2 - 15 TRBV9 CASSEVDPGDYGYTF TGTGCCAGCAGCGAGGTGGACCCCGGTGACTATGGCTACACCTTC
- TRBJ1-2 - 13 TRBV4-2 CAIRFGTRDGYTF TGTGCCATCAGGTTTGGGACGCGCGATGGCTACACCTTC
TRBD1 TRBJ1-1 few 12 TRBV5-6 CASSRGTGEAFF TGTGCCAGCAGCAGAGGGACAGGGGAGGCTTTCTTT
- TRBJ1-6 - 15 TRBV14 CASSQDNRAMSPLHF TGTGCCAGCAGCCAAGATAACAGGGCTATGTCACCCCTCCACTTT
TRBD2 TRBJ2-7 - 15 TRBV20-1 CSAREPASGTYEQYF TGCAGTGCTAGAGAACCGGCTAGCGGTACTTACGAGCAGTACTTC
- TRBJ1-5 few 15 TRBV7-2 CASSPWAGVNQPQHF TGTGCCAGCAGCCCCTGGGCGGGGGTTAATCAGCCCCAGCATTTT
TRBD1 TRBJ2-6 - 16 TRBV7-9 CASSQTGGSGANVLTF TGTGCCAGCAGCCAGACAGGGGGCTCTGGGGCCAACGTCCTGACTTTC
- TRBJ2-7 few 14 TRBV27 CASSLRGTAYEQYF TGTGCCAGCAGTTTACGGGGAACAGCCTACGAGCAGTACTTC
- TRBJ2-2 few 13 TRBV5-1 CASSPGAAGELFF TGCGCCAGCAGCCCCGGGGCGGCTGGGGAGCTGTTTTTT
- TRBJ2-6 few 15 TRBV7-6 CASSSPTLEANVLTF TGTGCCAGCAGCTCCCCAACCCTTGAAGCCAACGTCCTGACTTTC
- TRBJ2-3 - 17 TRBV29-1 CSVVVGPSLIQTDTQYF TGCAGCGTTGTAGTGGGACCCTCCCTAATCCAAACAGATACGCAGTATTTT
- TRBJ2-1 - 10 TRBV29-1 CSVEGGEQFF TGCAGCGTTGAAGGCGGTGAGCAGTTCTTC
- TRBJ1-1 - 15 TRBV6-5 CASSYSPKINTEAFF TGTGCCAGCAGTTACTCGCCGAAGATAAACACTGAAGCTTTCTTT
TRBD1 TRBJ1-6 few 14 TRBV7-6 CASSSDRGASPLHF TGTGCCAGCAGCTCCGACAGGGGGGCTTCACCCCTCCACTTT
TRBD1 TRBJ2-1 few 12 TRBV20-1 CSAAQGAGEQFF TGCAGTGCTGCTCAGGGGGCAGGTGAGCAGTTCTTC
TRBD2 TRBJ2-3 - 16 TRBV5-1 CASSSGTRMVVDTQYF TGCGCCAGCAGCTCCGGGACTAGAATGGTCGTCGATACGCAGTATTTT
- TRBJ2-5 - 14 TRBV20-1 CSARDLGVEETQYF TGCAGTGCTAGAGATCTAGGGGTAGAAGAGACCCAGTACTTC
- TRBJ2-5 - 15 TRBV4-1 CASSQVRGSRETQYF TGCGCCAGCAGCCAAGTCAGGGGTAGTCGAGAGACCCAGTACTTC
- TRBJ1-1 many 15 TRBV5-5 CASSFWTVPNTEAFF TGTGCCAGCAGCTTTTGGACGGTCCCAAACACTGAAGCTTTCTTT
- TRBJ2-5 - 13 TRBV29-1 CSVAWGTQETQYF TGCAGCGTTGCTTGGGGGACTCAAGAGACCCAGTACTTC
- TRBJ2-7 - 14 TRBV7-2 CASSLSRETYEQYF TGTGCCAGCAGCTTATCGCGGGAAACCTACGAGCAGTACTTC
- TRBJ1-5 few 15 TRBV21-1 CASTLNGVRVQPQHF TGTGCCAGCACCCTTAACGGGGTGAGGGTTCAGCCCCAGCATTTT
- TRBJ1-2 few 15 TRBV14 CASSPATVVFYGYTF TGTGCCAGCAGCCCCGCCACGGTGGTCTTCTATGGCTACACCTTC
TRBD1 TRBJ1-2 - 14 TRBV7-2 CASSLDGTGKDYTF TGTGCCAGCAGCCTAGACGGGACAGGGAAGGACTACACCTTC
- TRBJ2-1 few 13 TRBV5-6 CASSWERHREQFF TGTGCCAGCAGTTGGGAGCGCCACAGGGAGCAGTTCTTC
- TRBJ1-5 once 10 TRBV6-2/TRBV6-3 CASSSDTQHF TGTGCCAGCAGTTCGGATACGCAGCATTTT
- TRBJ1-2 - 17 TRBV6-5 CASSSVVQSNGGYGYTF TGTGCCAGCAGTTCCGTTGTCCAGTCAAATGGGGGCTATGGCTACACCTTC
TRBD1 TRBJ1-1 few 14 TRBV6-2/TRBV6-3 CASLPETGWTEAFF TGTGCCAGCCTACCCGAGACAGGGTGGACTGAAGCTTTCTTT
- TRBJ1-5 - 14 TRBV6-1 CASSAQYSNQPQHF TGTGCCAGCAGTGCCCAGTATAGCAATCAGCCCCAGCATTTT
TRBD2 TRBJ2-1 few 17 TRBV6-2/TRBV6-3 CASSSRTSGGTYNEQFF TGTGCCAGCAGTTCAAGGACTAGCGGGGGGACTTACAATGAGCAGTTCTTC
- TRBJ1-5 - 15 TRBV27 CASSLRSGGGQPQHF TGTGCCAGCAGTTTAAGATCTGGGGGGGGTCAGCCCCAGCATTTT
- TRBJ2-4 - 15 TRBV15 CATSRYTPSENIQYF TGTGCCACCAGCAGATACACACCTTCAGAAAACATTCAGTACTTC
- TRBJ1-1 few 15 TRBV28 CASSLYKGANTEAFF TGTGCCAGCAGTTTATATAAGGGAGCGAACACTGAAGCTTTCTTT
- TRBJ1-6 - 13 TRBV15 CATKGRNNSPLHF TGTGCCACCAAAGGGCGGAATAATTCACCCCTCCACTTT
TRBD1 TRBJ1-2 - 15 TRBV7-9 CASSLTGGAGYGYTF TGTGCCAGCAGCTTAACAGGGGGCGCTGGGTATGGCTACACCTTC
TRBD2 TRBJ2-1 few 15 TRBV12-3/TRBV12-4 CASSLSSGGRDEQFF TGTGCCAGCAGTCTCTCAAGCGGGGGGCGGGATGAGCAGTTCTTC
TRBD1 TRBJ2-1 few 20 TRBV5-1 CASSLAEFERQGLHLNEQFF TGCGCCAGCAGCTTGGCCGAGTTTGAACGACAGGGCCTACATCTGAATGAGCAGTTCTTC
- TRBJ2-1 few 15 TRBV20-1 CRTTLGNAQYNEQFF TGCAGGACTACATTAGGGAATGCCCAGTACAATGAGCAGTTCTTC
- TRBJ1-6 few 12 TRBV9 CASSVPGSPLHF TGTGCCAGCAGCGTCCCAGGGTCACCCCTCCACTTT